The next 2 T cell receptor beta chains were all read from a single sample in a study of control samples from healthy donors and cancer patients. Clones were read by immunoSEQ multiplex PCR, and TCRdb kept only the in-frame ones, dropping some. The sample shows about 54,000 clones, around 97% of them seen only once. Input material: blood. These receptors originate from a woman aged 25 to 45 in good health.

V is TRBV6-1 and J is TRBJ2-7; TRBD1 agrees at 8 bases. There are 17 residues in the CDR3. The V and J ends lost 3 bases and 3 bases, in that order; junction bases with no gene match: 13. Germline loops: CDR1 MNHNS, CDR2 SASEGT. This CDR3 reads CASSDLTGDGRNYEQYF. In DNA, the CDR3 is TGTGCCAGCAGTGACCTGACAGGGGACGGGAGAAACTACGAGCAGTACTTC.

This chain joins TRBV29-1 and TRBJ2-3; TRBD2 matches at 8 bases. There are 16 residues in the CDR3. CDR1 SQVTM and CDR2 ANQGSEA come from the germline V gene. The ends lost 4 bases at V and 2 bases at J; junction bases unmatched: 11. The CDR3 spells CSVGGGTRGPTDTQYF. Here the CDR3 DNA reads TGCAGCGTTGGAGGCGGGACTAGGGGACCCACAGATACGCAGTATTTT.